This T cell receptor (beta chain) originates from a study of blood T cell repertoires in COVID-19. Study-wide background: Samples representing acute and convalescent COVID-19 were sourced from the United States, Italy and Spain. Sources were T cells, B-cell-depleted T cells, or PBMCs; the material itself was cDNA or gDNA.

Germline lookup yields CDR1 LNHDA and CDR2 SQIVND (reference sequence). The CDR3 has 17 residues. Trimming removed 1 base from V and 0 bases from J, with 13 bases in between. In the authors' workflow: Reference gene primer amplification gave nucleated cell count estimates. Only in-frame clones appear in the TCRdb table, and some are missing; sequencing was by immunoSEQ multiplex PCR. The V and J calls and clone size are taken from that table; D and trimming were inferred from the DNA. The repertoire holds over 45,000 clones, with 80% to 85% as singletons. The chain has TRBV19 and TRBJ1-5; possibly TRBD1 for D (6 bases). The origin of this receptor is a man aged 65-85 years with acute or convalescent COVID-19. Sequenced sample: peripheral blood. CDR3 loop: CASSIGWGQNSNQPQHF. In DNA form, the CDR3 reads TGTGCCAGTAGTATAGGCTGGGGACAAAATAGCAATCAGCCCCAGCATTTT.